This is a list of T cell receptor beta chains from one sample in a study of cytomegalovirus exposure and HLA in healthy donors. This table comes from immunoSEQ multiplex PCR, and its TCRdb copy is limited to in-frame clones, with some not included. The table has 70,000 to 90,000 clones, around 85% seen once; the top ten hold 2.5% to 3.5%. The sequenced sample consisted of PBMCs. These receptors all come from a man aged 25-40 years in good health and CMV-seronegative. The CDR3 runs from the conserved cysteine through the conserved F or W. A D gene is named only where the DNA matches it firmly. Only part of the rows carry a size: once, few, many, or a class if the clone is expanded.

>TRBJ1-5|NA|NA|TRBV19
CASSKGENNQPQHF
TGTGCCAGTAGTAAGGGGGAAAACAATCAGCCCCAGCATTTT
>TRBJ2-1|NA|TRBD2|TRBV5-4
CASSREPGLAAYNEQFF
TGTGCCAGCAGCCGCGAACCGGGACTAGCGGCGTACAATGAGCAGTTCTTC
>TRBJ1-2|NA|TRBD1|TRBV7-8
CASSSSDRASTF
TGTGCCAGCAGCTCCTCAGACAGGGCCTCCACCTTC
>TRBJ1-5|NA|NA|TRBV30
CAWSNEDSPGNQPQHF
TGTGCCTGGAGTAACGAGGACAGCCCTGGAAATCAGCCCCAGCATTTT
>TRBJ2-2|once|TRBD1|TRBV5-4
CASSLGQGFNGELFF
TGTGCCAGCAGCTTGGGACAGGGGTTTAACGGGGAGCTGTTTTTT
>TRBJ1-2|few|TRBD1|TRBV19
CASSIRDRRATNYGYTF
TGTGCCAGTAGTATACGGGACAGGAGGGCCACTAACTATGGCTACACCTTC
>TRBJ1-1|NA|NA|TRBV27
CASSRTVNTEAFF
TGTGCCAGCAGCCGGACTGTGAACACTGAAGCTTTCTTT
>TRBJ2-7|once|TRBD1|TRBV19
CASSFRDRLGEQYF
TGTGCCAGTAGTTTCCGGGACAGACTTGGCGAGCAGTACTTC
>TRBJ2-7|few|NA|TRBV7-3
CASSLTDSSYEQYF
TGTGCCAGCAGCTTAACAGACAGCTCCTACGAGCAGTACTTC
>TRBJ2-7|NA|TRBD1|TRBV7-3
CASSLSGTGGYEQYF
TGTGCCAGCAGCTTATCCGGGACAGGGGGCTACGAGCAGTACTTC
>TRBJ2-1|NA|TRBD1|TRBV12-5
CASGTVSPSSYNEQFF
TGTGCTAGCGGGACAGTCTCTCCGAGCTCCTACAATGAGCAGTTCTTC
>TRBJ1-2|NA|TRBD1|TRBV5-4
CASSPDRVGHYGYTF
TGTGCCAGCAGCCCGGACAGGGTGGGTCACTATGGCTACACCTTC
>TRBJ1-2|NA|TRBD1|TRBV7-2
CASSAGQGIWDGYTF
TGTGCCAGCAGCGCCGGACAGGGAATCTGGGATGGCTACACCTTC
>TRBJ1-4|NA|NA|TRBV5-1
CASSFAGMGNEKLFF
TGCGCCAGCAGCTTTGCAGGGATGGGTAATGAAAAACTGTTTTTT
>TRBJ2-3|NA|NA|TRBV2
CASSEDKTQYF
TGTGCCAGCAGTGAAGACAAGACGCAGTATTTT
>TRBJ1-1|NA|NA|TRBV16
CASSPSRGREDTEAFF
TGTGCCAGCAGCCCCAGTCGGGGCCGGGAGGACACTGAAGCTTTCTTT
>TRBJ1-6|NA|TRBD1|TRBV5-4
CASSYTGQGASPLHF
TGTGCCAGCAGCTACACAGGACAGGGGGCATCACCCCTCCACTTT
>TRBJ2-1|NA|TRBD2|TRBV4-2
CASSQDVIGGAGNEQFF
TGTGCCAGCAGCCAAGATGTGATCGGGGGGGCTGGCAATGAGCAGTTCTTC
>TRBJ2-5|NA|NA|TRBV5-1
CASSLTTSLKETQYF
TGCGCCAGCAGCTTGACCACGAGTCTGAAAGAGACCCAGTACTTC
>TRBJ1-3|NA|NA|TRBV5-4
CASSLGENTIYF
TGTGCCAGCAGCCTCGGGGAAAACACCATATATTTT
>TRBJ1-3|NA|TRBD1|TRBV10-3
CAIRSGRDREISWNTIYF
TGTGCCATCAGATCTGGCCGGGACAGGGAGATAAGTTGGAACACCATATATTTT
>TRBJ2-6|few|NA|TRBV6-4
CASSPTGTSGANVLTF
TGTGCCAGCAGCCCGACAGGGACTTCTGGGGCCAACGTCCTGACTTTC
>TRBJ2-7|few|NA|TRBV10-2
CASRSRAYEQYF
TGCGCCAGCAGGTCCAGGGCCTACGAGCAGTACTTC
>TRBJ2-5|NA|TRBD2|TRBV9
CASSGPESGRLETQYF
TGTGCCAGCAGCGGACCCGAGTCCGGGAGGCTAGAGACCCAGTACTTC
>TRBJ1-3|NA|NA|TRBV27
CASSLSPSSGNTIYF
TGTGCCAGCAGTTTATCTCCCAGCTCTGGAAACACCATATATTTT
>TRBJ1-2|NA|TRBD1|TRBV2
CASSKGQGRHGYTF
TGTGCCAGCAGCAAAGGACAGGGTAGGCATGGCTACACCTTC
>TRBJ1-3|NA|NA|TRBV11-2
CASSWGLSSSGNTIYF
TGTGCCAGCAGCTGGGGACTCTCGAGCTCTGGAAACACCATATATTTT
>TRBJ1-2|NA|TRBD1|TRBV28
CASSLFWSGGTVKYGYTF
TGTGCCAGCAGTTTATTCTGGTCAGGGGGGACAGTCAAATATGGCTACACCTTC
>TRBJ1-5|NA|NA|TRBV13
CASRQGNQPQHF
TGTGCCAGCAGACAGGGTAATCAGCCCCAGCATTTT
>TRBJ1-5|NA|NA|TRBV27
CASSLREDQPQHF
TGTGCCAGCAGTTTAAGGGAGGATCAGCCCCAGCATTTT
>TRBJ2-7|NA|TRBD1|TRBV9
CASSEAQGASEQYF
TGTGCCAGCAGCGAAGCACAGGGGGCAAGTGAGCAGTACTTC
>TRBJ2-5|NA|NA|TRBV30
CAFYKRQETQYF
TGTGCCTTCTACAAGCGACAAGAGACCCAGTACTTC
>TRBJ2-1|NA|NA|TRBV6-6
CASSSPRDNEQFF
TGTGCCAGCAGTTCCCCTCGCGATAATGAGCAGTTCTTC
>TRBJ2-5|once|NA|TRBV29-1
CSVNRVSGETQYF
TGCAGCGTTAACAGGGTATCGGGAGAGACCCAGTACTTC
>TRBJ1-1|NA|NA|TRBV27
CASSLHRAFF
TGTGCCAGCAGTTTACACAGAGCTTTCTTT
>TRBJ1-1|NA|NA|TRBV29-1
CSVGTLLNTEAFF
TGCAGCGTTGGTACTCTATTGAACACTGAAGCTTTCTTT
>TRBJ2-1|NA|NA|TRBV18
CASSPMYSYNEQFF
TGTGCCAGCTCACCAATGTACAGCTACAATGAGCAGTTCTTC
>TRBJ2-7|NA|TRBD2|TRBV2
CASTGGGLNEQYF
TGTGCCAGCACGGGGGGAGGGCTCAACGAGCAGTACTTC
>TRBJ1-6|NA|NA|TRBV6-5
CASSLALGTPLHF
TGTGCCAGCAGTTTAGCCCTCGGTACACCCCTCCACTTT
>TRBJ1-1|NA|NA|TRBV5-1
CASGGLTEAFF
TGCGCCAGCGGCGGGTTAACTGAAGCTTTCTTT